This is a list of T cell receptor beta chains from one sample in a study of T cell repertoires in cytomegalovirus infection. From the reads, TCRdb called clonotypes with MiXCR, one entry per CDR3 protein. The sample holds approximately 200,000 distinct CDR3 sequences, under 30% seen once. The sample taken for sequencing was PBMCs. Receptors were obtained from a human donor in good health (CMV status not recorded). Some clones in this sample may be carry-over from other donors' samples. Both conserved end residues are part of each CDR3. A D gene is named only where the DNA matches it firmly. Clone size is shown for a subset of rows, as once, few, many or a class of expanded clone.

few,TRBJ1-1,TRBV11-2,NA,CASSLDQNGEAFF,TGTGCCAGCAGCTTAGATCAGAATGGTGAAGCTTTCTTT
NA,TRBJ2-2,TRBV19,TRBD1,CASSRTGAELFF,TGTGCCAGTAGTCGGACAGGGGCTGAGCTGTTTTTT
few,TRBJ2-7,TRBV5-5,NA,CASSRIQTGAEQYF,TGTGCCAGCAGCCGAATACAGACAGGTGCCGAGCAGTACTTC
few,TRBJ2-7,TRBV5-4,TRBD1,CASSRMSGTGAYEQYF,TGTGCCAGCAGCAGGATGTCCGGGACAGGAGCCTACGAGCAGTACTTC
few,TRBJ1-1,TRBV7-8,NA,CASSLGQGGGPNTEAFF,TGTGCCAGCAGCTTAGGCCAAGGAGGGGGTCCGAACACTGAAGCTTTCTTT
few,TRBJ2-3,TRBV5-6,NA,CASSRRTSTDTQYF,TGTGCCAGCAGCAGGAGGACAAGCACAGATACGCAGTATTTT
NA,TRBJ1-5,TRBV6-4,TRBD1,CASSDVRAGGANQPQHF,TGTGCCAGCAGTGACGTTCGGGCAGGGGGCGCGAATCAGCCCCAGCATTTT
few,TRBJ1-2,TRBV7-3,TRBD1,CASSFSGTGNYGYTF,TGTGCCAGCAGCTTCTCCGGGACAGGGAACTATGGCTACACCTTC
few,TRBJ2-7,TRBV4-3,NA,CASSQEQTAYEQYF,TGCGCCAGCAGCCAAGAACAGACAGCCTACGAGCAGTACTTC
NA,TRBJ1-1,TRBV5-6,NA,CASSLKLFRTASGTEAFF,TGTGCCAGCAGCCTGAAGCTATTTAGGACAGCCTCGGGGACTGAAGCTTTCTTT
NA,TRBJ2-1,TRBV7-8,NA,CASSHPRSSYNEQFF,TGTGCCAGCAGCCACCCACGGAGCTCCTACAATGAGCAGTTCTTC
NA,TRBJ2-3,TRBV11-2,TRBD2,CASSVGAGGGGDTQYF,TGTGCCAGCAGCGTAGGTGCCGGCGGGGGGGGAGATACGCAGTATTTT
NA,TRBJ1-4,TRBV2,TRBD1,CASLIDRGRGKLFF,TGTGCCAGCCTCATAGACAGGGGGCGAGGAAAACTGTTTTTT
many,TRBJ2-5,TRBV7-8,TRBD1,CASSFGTAQETQYF,TGTGCCAGCAGCTTCGGGACAGCTCAAGAGACCCAGTACTTC
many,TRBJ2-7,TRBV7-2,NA,CASSLSGVYEQYF,TGTGCCAGCAGCTTATCCGGAGTCTACGAGCAGTACTTC
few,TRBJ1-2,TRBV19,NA,CASSIRGSNYGYTF,TGTGCCAGTAGTATAAGAGGGTCGAACTATGGCTACACCTTC
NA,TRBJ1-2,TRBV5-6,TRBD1,CASSPDRGSWSYGYTF,TGTGCCAGCAGCCCGGACAGGGGGAGTTGGAGCTATGGCTACACCTTC
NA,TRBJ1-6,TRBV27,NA,CASSSTRLGNSPLHF,TGTGCCAGCAGTTCGACACGGTTAGGGAATTCACCCCTCCACTTT
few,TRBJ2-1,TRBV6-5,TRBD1,CASSPSSRQGYNEQFF,TGTGCCAGCAGTCCCTCCTCCAGACAGGGTTACAATGAGCAGTTCTTC
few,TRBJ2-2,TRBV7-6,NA,CASSLLSRANTGELFF,TGTGCCAGCAGCTTACTTTCTAGGGCGAACACCGGGGAGCTGTTTTTT
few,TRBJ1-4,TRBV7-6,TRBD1,CASSSTGSAEKLFF,TGTGCCAGCAGCTCGACAGGGAGTGCCGAAAAACTGTTTTTT
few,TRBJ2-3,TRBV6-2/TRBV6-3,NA,CASSFPNTRDTQYF,TGTGCCAGCAGTTTTCCCAATACTCGGGATACGCAGTATTTT
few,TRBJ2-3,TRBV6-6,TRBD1,CASSPRPGQGATKGDTQYF,TGTGCCAGCAGTCCTCGTCCGGGACAGGGGGCTACCAAAGGAGATACGCAGTATTTT
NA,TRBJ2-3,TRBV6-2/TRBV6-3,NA,CARSLLGRTTDTQYF,TGTGCCAGGAGTTTGTTAGGCCGGACCACAGATACGCAGTATTTT
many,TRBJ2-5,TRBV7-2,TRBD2,CASSPTSARETQYF,TGTGCCAGCAGCCCTACTAGCGCCCGAGAGACCCAGTACTTC
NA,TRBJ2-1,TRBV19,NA,CASIGIGGQFF,TGTGCCAGTATTGGTATCGGAGGGCAGTTCTTC
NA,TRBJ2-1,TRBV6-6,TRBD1,CASSYVTGGDEQFF,TGTGCCAGCAGTTACGTGACAGGGGGGGATGAGCAGTTCTTC
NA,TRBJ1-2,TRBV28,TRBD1,CASSFQGAYGYTF,TGTGCCAGCAGTTTTCAGGGGGCCTATGGCTACACCTTC
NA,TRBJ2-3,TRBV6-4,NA,CASSPGVFTDTQYF,TGTGCCAGCTCCCCCGGGGTCTTCACAGATACGCAGTATTTT
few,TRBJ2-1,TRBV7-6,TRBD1,CASSSGPGQPYNEQFF,TGTGCCAGCAGCTCCGGCCCGGGACAGCCCTACAATGAGCAGTTCTTC
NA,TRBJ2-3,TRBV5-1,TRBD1,CDSSTRRDRADTQYF,TGCGACAGCAGCACAAGGCGGGACAGGGCAGATACGCAGTATTTT
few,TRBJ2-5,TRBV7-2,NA,CASSLAQGPQETQYF,TGTGCCAGCAGCTTAGCGCAAGGGCCCCAAGAGACCCAGTACTTC
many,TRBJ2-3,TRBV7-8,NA,CASSFRTGTDTQYF,TGTGCCAGCAGCTTCAGGACAGGCACAGATACGCAGTATTTT
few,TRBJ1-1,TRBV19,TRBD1,CASRDRGGTEAFF,TGTGCCAGTAGAGACAGGGGAGGCACTGAAGCTTTCTTT
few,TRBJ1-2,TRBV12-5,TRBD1,CASGVGTGEDYGYTF,TGTGCTAGTGGTGTCGGGACAGGGGAAGACTATGGCTACACCTTC
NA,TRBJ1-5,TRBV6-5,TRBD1,CASTDREREPQHF,TGTGCCAGCACCGACAGGGAACGGGAGCCCCAGCATTTT
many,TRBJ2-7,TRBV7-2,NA,CASSPFAGHPYEQYF,TGTGCCAGCAGCCCGTTCGCCGGACACCCCTACGAGCAGTACTTC
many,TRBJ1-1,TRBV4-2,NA,CASSQEGKETEAFF,TGTGCCAGCAGCCAAGAAGGAAAGGAGACTGAAGCTTTCTTT
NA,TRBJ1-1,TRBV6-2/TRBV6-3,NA,CASSTPLRVATEAFF,TGTGCCAGCAGTACACCACTCAGGGTTGCCACTGAAGCTTTCTTT
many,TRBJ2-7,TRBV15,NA,CATSREWKEEQYF,TGTGCCACCAGCAGAGAGTGGAAGGAAGAGCAGTACTTC
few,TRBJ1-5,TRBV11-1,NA,CASSSGGGSQHF,TGTGCCAGCAGCTCCGGCGGGGGATCCCAGCATTTT
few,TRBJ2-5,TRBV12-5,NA,CASGLDRGGGETQYF,TGTGCTAGTGGTTTGGACAGGGGAGGGGGAGAGACCCAGTACTTC
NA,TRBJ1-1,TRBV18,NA,CASSPLPREAFF,TGTGCCAGCTCACCCCTGCCCAGAGAAGCTTTCTTT
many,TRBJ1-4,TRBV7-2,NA,CASSADGTRATNEKLFF,TGTGCCAGCAGCGCGGATGGTACCCGCGCAACTAATGAAAAACTGTTTTTT
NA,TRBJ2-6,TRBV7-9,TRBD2,CASSLARRGLAGGPGANVLTF,TGTGCCAGCAGCTTAGCCCGAAGGGGACTAGCGGGGGGGCCTGGGGCCAACGTCCTGACTTTC
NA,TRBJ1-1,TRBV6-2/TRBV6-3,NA,CASRLPGATEAFF,TGTGCCAGCAGACTGCCGGGGGCTACTGAAGCTTTCTTT
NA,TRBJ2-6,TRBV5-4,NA,CASNPPGTGANVLTF,TGTGCCAGCAACCCTCCAGGGACTGGGGCCAACGTCCTGACTTTC
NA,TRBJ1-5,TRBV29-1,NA,CSVAEGYNQPQHF,TGCAGCGTTGCTGAGGGGTACAATCAGCCCCAGCATTTT
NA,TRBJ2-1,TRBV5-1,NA,CASSLEDNNEQFF,TGCGCCAGCAGCTTGGAGGATAACAATGAGCAGTTCTTC
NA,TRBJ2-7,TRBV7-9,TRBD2,CASSSGLAGGHPEQYF,TGTGCCAGCAGCTCGGGACTAGCGGGGGGGCATCCCGAGCAGTACTTC
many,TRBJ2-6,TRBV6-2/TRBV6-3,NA,CASKSYGAGANVLTF,TGTGCCAGCAAATCTTATGGCGCTGGGGCCAACGTCCTGACTTTC
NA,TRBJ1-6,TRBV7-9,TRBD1,CASRQRQGQNSPLHF,TGTGCCAGCAGACAGCGACAGGGACAAAATTCACCCCTCCACTTT